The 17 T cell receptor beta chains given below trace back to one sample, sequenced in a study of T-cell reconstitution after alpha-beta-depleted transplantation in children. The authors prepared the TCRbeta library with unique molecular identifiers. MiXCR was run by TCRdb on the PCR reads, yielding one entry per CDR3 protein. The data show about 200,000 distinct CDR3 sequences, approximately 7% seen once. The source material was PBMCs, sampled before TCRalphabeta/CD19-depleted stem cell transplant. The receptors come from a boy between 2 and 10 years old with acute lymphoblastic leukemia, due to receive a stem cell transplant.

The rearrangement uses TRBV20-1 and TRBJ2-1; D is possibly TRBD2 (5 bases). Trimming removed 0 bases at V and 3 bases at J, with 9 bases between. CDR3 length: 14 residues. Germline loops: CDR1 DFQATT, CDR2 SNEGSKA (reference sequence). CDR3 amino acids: CSARDLRVYNEQFF. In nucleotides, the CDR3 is TGCAGTGCTAGAGATCTGAGGGTCTACAATGAGCAGTTCTTC.

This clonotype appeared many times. CDR3 in DNA: TGTGCCAGCACTTCCGTAGCGGGGCTAGCCAAAAACATTCAGTACTTC. Translated: CASTSVAGLAKNIQYF. The rearrangement joins TRBV12-3 or TRBV12-4 to TRBJ2-4; 8 bases match TRBD2. CDR3 size: 16 residues. V shed 7 bases and J 0 bases; nucleotides not matched to a gene: 8.

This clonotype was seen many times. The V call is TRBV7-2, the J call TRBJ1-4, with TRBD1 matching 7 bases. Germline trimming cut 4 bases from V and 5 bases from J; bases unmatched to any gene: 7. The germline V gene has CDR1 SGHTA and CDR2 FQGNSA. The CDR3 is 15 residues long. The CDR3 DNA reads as TGTGCCAGCAGCTCTCCGGGACAGCCGAATGAAAAACTGTTTTTT. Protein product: CASSSPGQPNEKLFF.

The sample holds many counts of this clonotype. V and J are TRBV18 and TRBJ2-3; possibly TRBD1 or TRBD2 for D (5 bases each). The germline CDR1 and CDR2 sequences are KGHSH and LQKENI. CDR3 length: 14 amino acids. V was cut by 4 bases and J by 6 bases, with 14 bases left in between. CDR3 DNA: TGTGCCAGCTCACTTACCGGGACGATGGATACGCAGTATTTT. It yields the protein CASSLTGTMDTQYF.

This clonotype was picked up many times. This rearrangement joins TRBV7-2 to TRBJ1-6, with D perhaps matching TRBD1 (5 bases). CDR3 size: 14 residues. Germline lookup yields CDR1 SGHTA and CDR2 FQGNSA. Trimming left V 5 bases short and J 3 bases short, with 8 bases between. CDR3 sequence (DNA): TGTGCCAGCAGCGTAGGGGTCTATAATTCACCCCTCCACTTT. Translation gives CASSVGVYNSPLHF.

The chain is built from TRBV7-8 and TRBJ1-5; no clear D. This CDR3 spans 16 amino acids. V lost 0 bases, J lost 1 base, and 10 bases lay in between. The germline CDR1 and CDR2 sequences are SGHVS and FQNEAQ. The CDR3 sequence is CASSLAWTLSNQPQHF. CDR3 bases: TGTGCCAGCAGCTTAGCGTGGACTCTCAGCAATCAGCCCCAGCATTTT.

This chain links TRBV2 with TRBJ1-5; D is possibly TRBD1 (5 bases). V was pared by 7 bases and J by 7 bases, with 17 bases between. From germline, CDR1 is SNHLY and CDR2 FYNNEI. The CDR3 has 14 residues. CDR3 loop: CASTENRRGQPQHF. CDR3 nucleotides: TGTGCCAGCACGGAAAATCGAAGGGGACAGCCCCAGCATTTT.

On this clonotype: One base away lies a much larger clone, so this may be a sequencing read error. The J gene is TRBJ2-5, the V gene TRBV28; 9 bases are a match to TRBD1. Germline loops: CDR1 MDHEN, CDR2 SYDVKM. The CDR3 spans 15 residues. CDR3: CASSSRQGVGEAQYF. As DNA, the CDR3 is TGTGCCAGCAGTTCCCGACAGGGGGTAGGAGAGGCCCAGTACTTC.

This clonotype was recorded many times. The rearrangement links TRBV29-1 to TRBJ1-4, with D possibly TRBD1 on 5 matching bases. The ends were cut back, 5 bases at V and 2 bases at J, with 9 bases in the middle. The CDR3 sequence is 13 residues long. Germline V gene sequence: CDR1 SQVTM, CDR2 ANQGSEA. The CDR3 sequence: CSVSAGTNEKLFF. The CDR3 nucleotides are TGCAGCGTTTCAGCAGGGACTAATGAAAAACTGTTTTTT. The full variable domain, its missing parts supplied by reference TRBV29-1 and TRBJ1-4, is SAVISQKPSRDICQRGTSLTIQCQVDSQVTMMFWYRQQPGQSLTLIATANQGSEATYESGFVIDKFPISRPNLTFSTLTVSNMSPEDSSIYLCSVSAGTNEKLFFGSGTQLSVL.

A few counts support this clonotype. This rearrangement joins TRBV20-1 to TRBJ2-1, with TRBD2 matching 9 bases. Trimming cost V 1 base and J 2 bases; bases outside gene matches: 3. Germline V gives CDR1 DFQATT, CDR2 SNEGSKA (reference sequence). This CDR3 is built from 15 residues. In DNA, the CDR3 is TGCAGTGCTAGAGGGCTAGCGGGGACCTACAATGAGCAGTTCTTC. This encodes CSARGLAGTYNEQFF.

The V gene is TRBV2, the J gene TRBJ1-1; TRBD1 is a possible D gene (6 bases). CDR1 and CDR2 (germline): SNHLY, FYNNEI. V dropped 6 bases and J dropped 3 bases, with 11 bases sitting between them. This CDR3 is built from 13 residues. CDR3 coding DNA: TGTGCCAGCAGACAGGGATTGGACACTGAAGCTTTCTTT. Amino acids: CASRQGLDTEAFF.

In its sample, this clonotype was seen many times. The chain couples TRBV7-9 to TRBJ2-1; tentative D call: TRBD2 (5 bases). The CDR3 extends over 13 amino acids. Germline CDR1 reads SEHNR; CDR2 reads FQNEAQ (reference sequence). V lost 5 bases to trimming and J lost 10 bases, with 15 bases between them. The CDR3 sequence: CASSPRKREEQFF. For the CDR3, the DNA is TGTGCCAGCAGCCCTAGGAAGAGGGAAGAGCAGTTCTTC.

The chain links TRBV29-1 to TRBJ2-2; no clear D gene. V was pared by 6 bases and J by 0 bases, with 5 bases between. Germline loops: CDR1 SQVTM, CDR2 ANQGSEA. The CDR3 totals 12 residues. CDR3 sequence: CSVQANTGELFF. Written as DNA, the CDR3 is TGCAGCGTACAAGCGAACACCGGGGAGCTGTTTTTT.

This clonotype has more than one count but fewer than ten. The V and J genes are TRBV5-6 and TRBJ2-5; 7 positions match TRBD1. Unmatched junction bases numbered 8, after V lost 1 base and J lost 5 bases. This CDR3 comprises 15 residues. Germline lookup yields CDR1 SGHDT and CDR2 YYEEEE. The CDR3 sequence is CASSLLTGRVETQYF. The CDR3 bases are TGTGCCAGCAGCTTGTTGACAGGGCGGGTCGAGACCCAGTACTTC.

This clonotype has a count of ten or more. The CDR3 DNA reads TGTGCCAGCAGTTCGGGACAGGGGACCTACGAGCAGTACTTC. Translation gives CASSSGQGTYEQYF. The V call is TRBV28, the J call TRBJ2-7; 10 nucleotides line up with TRBD1. Germline CDR1 is MDHEN and CDR2 is SYDVKM. The CDR3 length is 14 residues. The trim removed 4 bases at V and 2 bases at J, leaving 2 bases unmatched.

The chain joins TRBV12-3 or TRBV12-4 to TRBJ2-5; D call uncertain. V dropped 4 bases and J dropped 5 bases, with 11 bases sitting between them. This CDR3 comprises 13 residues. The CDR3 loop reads CASSSSVRETQYF. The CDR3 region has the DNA TGTGCCAGCAGTTCGAGTGTCCGGGAGACCCAGTACTTC.

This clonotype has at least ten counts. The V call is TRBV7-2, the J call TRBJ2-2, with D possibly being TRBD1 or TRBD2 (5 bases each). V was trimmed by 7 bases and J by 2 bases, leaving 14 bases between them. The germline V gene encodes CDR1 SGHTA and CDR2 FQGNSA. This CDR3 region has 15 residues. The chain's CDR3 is CASTTRGRNTGELFF. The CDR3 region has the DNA TGTGCCAGCACCACTCGGGGCCGAAACACCGGGGAGCTGTTTTTT.